The 9 T cell receptor beta chains listed next were all sequenced from one sample in a study of blood T cell repertoires in COVID-19. Assay used: immunoSEQ multiplex PCR; TCRdb lists only in-frame clones, some missing. Of 240,000 or so clones listed, around 81% were seen once; the top ten hold roughly 8%. The sequenced sample was peripheral blood. The origin of the receptors is a woman at least 80 years old with COVID-19, enrolled during active disease.

A few counts support this clone. Here the CDR3 reads CAISELAGIQETQYF. CDR3 bases: TGTGCCATCAGTGAATTAGCGGGGATACAAGAGACCCAGTACTTC. V usage is TRBV10-3 and J usage is TRBJ2-5, with 8 bases aligning to TRBD2. Losses at the gene ends were 3 bases for V and 2 bases for J; bases not matched to a gene: 5. Germline CDR1 ENHRY, CDR2 SYGVKD. CDR3 length: 15 residues.

The chain couples TRBV18 to TRBJ1-2; tentative D call: TRBD1 (6 bases). Germline CDR1 is KGHSH and CDR2 is LQKENI. This CDR3 is 13 amino acids long. Trimming stripped 6 bases from V and 3 bases from J, with 11 bases between. CDR3 residues: CASSHRVDYGYTF. CDR3 nucleotide sequence: TGTGCCAGCTCCCACAGGGTTGACTATGGCTACACCTTC. The variable domain in full, with the rest retrieved from reference TRBV18 and TRBJ1-2, is NAGVMQNPRHLVRRRGQEARLRCSPMKGHSHVYWYRQLPEEGLKFMVYLQKENIIDESGMPKERFSAEFPKEGPSILRIQQVVRGDSAAYFCASSHRVDYGYTFGSGTRLTVV.

The gene calls are TRBV4-2 and TRBJ2-7, with D tentatively TRBD2 (5 bases). V lost 3 bases and J 2 bases, leaving 8 bases between the germline ends. This CDR3 is 13 amino acids long. CDR1 is LGHNA and CDR2 is YNFKEQ in the germline V gene. The CDR3 DNA follows: TGTGCCAGCAGCCAGGCGGGTACCTACGAGCAGTACTTC. Protein: CASSQAGTYEQYF.

This clone was seen a handful of times. The chain joins TRBV10-3 to TRBJ2-1; D is perhaps TRBD2 (5 bases). V was trimmed by 11 bases and J by 1 base, leaving 12 bases between them. Germline CDR1 reads ENHRY; CDR2 reads SYGVKD. This CDR3 spans 13 amino acids. The CDR3 region has the DNA TGTGCCGGAGCGGAGCAATCCTACAATGAGCAGTTCTTC. It codes for CAGAEQSYNEQFF.

The genes are TRBV10-3 and TRBJ1-6; the D gene is possibly TRBD1 (5 bases). Germline-derived CDR1 and CDR2 are ENHRY and SYGVKD. The CDR3 spans 15 residues. The ends were cut back, 0 bases at V and 9 bases at J, with 12 bases in the middle. The CDR3 sequence is CAISESEGLGSPLHF. CDR3 sequence (DNA): TGTGCCATCAGTGAGTCGGAGGGGTTAGGTTCACCCCTCCACTTT.

This clone was recorded a few times. This rearrangement joins TRBV7-3 to TRBJ2-6; no clear D. The CDR3 runs to 14 residues. V was trimmed by 2 bases and J by 4 bases, leaving 6 bases between them. CDR1 is SGHTA and CDR2 is FQGTGA in the germline V gene. The CDR3 reads CASSLGAGANVLTF. In DNA form, the CDR3 reads TGTGCCAGCAGCTTAGGAGCCGGGGCCAACGTCCTGACTTTC.

The rearrangement uses TRBV9 and TRBJ2-3; D perhaps matches TRBD2 (6 bases). The CDR3 contains 15 residues. Germline-derived CDR1 and CDR2 are SGDLS and YYNGEE. The V end was cut by 0 bases, the J end by 7 bases, with 15 bases between. In DNA form, the CDR3 reads TGTGCCAGCAGCGTAGGTACGGGAGCTGGAAATACGCAGTATTTT. This gives the protein CASSVGTGAGNTQYF.

This rearrangement joins TRBV6-6 to TRBJ1-1, with 8 bases identical to TRBD1. CDR3 size: 15 residues. The junction had 9 bases not matched to a gene; V was cut back by 6 bases and J by 3 bases. From germline, CDR1 is MNHNY and CDR2 SVGAGI (reference sequence). CDR3 sequence: CASRDREAGYTEAFF. CDR3 coding DNA: TGTGCCAGCAGGGACAGGGAGGCTGGATACACTGAAGCTTTCTTT.

Here the CDR3 reads CASSQSHGGSYEQYF. The CDR3 DNA follows: TGCGCCAGCAGCCAGTCGCACGGCGGGTCCTACGAGCAGTACTTC. V usage is TRBV4-3 and J usage is TRBJ2-7; D perhaps matches TRBD2 (5 bases). The CDR3 sequence is 15 residues long. Germline CDR1 is LGHNA and CDR2 is YSLEER. The germline V and J ends were trimmed by 3 bases and 1 base, with 13 bases remaining between them.